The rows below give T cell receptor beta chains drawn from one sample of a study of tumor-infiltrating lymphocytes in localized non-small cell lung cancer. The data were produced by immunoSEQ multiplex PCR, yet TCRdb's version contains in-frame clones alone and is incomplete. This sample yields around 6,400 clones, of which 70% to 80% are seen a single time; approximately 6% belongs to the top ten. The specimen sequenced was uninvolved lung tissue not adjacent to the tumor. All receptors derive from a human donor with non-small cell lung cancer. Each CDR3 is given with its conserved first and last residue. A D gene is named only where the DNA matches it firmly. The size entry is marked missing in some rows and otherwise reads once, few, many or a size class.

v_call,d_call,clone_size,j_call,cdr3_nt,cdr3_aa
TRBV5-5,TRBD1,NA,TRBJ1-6,TGTGCCAGCAGCTCGCCGGACAGGGGGCAGAATTCACCCCTCCACTTT,CASSSPDRGQNSPLHF
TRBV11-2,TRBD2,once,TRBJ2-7,TGTGCCAGCAGCCCCCAGGCTAGCGGGAACGCCGGCGAGCAGTACTTC,CASSPQASGNAGEQYF
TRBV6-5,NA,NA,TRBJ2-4,TGTGCCAGCAGGCCCGTGAACAAAAACATTCAGTACTTC,CASRPVNKNIQYF
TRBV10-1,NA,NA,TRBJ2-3,TGCGCCAGCAGTGAGTCACGAGCGGCCACAGATACGCAGTATTTT,CASSESRAATDTQYF
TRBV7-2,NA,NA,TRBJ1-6,TGTGCCAGCAGCTTAGATATGGGGGCAAGTTCACCCCTCCACTTT,CASSLDMGASSPLHF
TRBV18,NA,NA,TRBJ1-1,TGTGCCAGCTCACCCTCGGCGGGGGACACTGAAGCTTTCTTT,CASSPSAGDTEAFF
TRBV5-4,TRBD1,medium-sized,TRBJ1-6,TGTGCCAGCAGCTCCGGACAGGCCTATAATTCACCCCTCCACTTT,CASSSGQAYNSPLHF
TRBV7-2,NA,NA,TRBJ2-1,TGTGCCAGCAGCTACGCCACGCCCCTCAATGAGCAGTTCTTC,CASSYATPLNEQFF
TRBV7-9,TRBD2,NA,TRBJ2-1,TGTGCCAGCGGACGGTTAGCGGGAGGGCCATCCAATGAGCAGTTCTTC,CASGRLAGGPSNEQFF
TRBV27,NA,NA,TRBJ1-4,TGTGCCAGCAGGACTAACCGGGACACTGAAAAACTGTTTTTT,CASRTNRDTEKLFF
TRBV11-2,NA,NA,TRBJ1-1,TGTGCCAGCAGCCCCCCCCGGCAGAACACTGAAGCTTTCTTT,CASSPPRQNTEAFF
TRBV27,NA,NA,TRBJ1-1,TGTGCCAGCACCCCATGGGGCAGACCAAGTGAAGCTTTCTTT,CASTPWGRPSEAFF
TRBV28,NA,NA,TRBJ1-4,TGTGCCAGCCTTTCCAACGAAAAACTGTTTTTT,CASLSNEKLFF
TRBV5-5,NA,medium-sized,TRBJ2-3,TGTGCCAGCAGCTTGTTCGAGGGCACAGATACGCAGTATTTT,CASSLFEGTDTQYF
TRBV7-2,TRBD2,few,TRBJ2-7,TGTGCCAGCAGTACCCGCGGGGGGAGCTCCTACGAGCAGTACTTC,CASSTRGGSSYEQYF
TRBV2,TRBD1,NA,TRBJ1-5,TGTGCCAGCAGTACCCGACAGGGGAATCAGCCCCAGCATTTT,CASSTRQGNQPQHF
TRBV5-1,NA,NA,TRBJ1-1,TGCGCCAGCAGCTTGGATACAGGGTTCACTGAAGCTTTCTTT,CASSLDTGFTEAFF
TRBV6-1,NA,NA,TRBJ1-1,TGTGCCAGCAGTGAGCAGGGCCCTGGCACTGAAGCTTTCTTT,CASSEQGPGTEAFF
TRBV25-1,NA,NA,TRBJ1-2,TGTGCCAGCAGTGACTGGACAGAGTGGGTGGGGGGCTACACCTTC,CASSDWTEWVGGYTF
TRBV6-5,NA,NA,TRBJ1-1,TGTGCCAGCAGTTTGACAGGCAACACTGAAGCTTTCTTT,CASSLTGNTEAFF
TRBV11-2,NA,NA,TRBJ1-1,TGTGCCAGCAGGTCGGGGGAGAACACTGAAGCTTTCTTT,CASRSGENTEAFF
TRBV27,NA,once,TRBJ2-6,TGTGCCAGCAGTCTACGCCCTCGAGGCTCTGGGGCCAACGTCCTGACTTTC,CASSLRPRGSGANVLTF
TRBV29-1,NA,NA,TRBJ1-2,TGCAGCGTCACAGGGTGGTCCCCTAACTATGGCTACACCTTC,CSVTGWSPNYGYTF
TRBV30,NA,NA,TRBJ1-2,TGTGCCTGGAGTCCTCCCGGGACGGTGGGGACTAACTATGGCTACACCTTC,CAWSPPGTVGTNYGYTF
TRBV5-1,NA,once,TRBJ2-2,TGCGCCAGCAGCTTGGATGGGTATAACACCGGGGAGCTGTTTTTT,CASSLDGYNTGELFF
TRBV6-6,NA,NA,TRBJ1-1,TGTGCCAGCAGTTACGGTGACCGGGCCACTGAAGCTTTCTTT,CASSYGDRATEAFF
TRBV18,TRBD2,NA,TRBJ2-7,TGTGCCAGCTCATCACGGGGGGGGCTAGACGAGCAGTACTTC,CASSSRGGLDEQYF
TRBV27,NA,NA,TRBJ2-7,TGTGCCAGCACCCGGGGGCTGGGGGGCGACGAGCAGTACTTC,CASTRGLGGDEQYF
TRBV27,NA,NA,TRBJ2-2,TGTGCCAGCAGTTTACGGGTGGTACGAACCGGGGAGCTGTTTTTT,CASSLRVVRTGELFF
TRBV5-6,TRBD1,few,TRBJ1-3,TGTGCCAGCAGCTTGGCGGGACAGGGAAACACCATATATTTT,CASSLAGQGNTIYF
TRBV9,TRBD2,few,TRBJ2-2,TGTGCCAGCAGCGTAGGACTAGCGGGAAGCACCGGGGAGCTGTTTTTT,CASSVGLAGSTGELFF
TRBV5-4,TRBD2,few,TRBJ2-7,TGTGCCAGCATGCTAGCGGACCCGCCCTACGAGCAGTACTTC,CASMLADPPYEQYF
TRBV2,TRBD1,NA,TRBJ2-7,TGTGCCAGTAGGGGGACCGGGACAGGGGGCGAGCAGTACTTC,CASRGTGTGGEQYF
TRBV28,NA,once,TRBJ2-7,TGTGCCAGCACTCCCCCCCGCGGAATACAGTACTTC,CASTPPRGIQYF
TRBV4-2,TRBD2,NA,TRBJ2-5,TGTGCCAGCAGCCAAGGTGCCAGCGGGGGGGGCGAGACCCAGTACTTC,CASSQGASGGGETQYF
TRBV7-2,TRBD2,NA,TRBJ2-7,TGTGCCAGCAGCTTAGCCACTAGCGGGGGGATCTACGAGCAGTACTTC,CASSLATSGGIYEQYF
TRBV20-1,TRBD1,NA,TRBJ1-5,TGCAGTGCGGAACAGGGGGGGCCCCAGCATTTT,CSAEQGGPQHF
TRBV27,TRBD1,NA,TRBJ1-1,TGTGCCAGCAGTTGGACAGGCTTGCTCTCGACTGAAGCTTTCTTT,CASSWTGLLSTEAFF
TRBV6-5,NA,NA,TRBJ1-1,TGTGCCAGCAGTCCGCTCACCGGAGGTGACACTGAAGCTTTCTTT,CASSPLTGGDTEAFF
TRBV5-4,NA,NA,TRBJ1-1,TGTGCCAGCAGCTTGTGGGGGGAGGGGAACACTGAAGCTTTCTTT,CASSLWGEGNTEAFF
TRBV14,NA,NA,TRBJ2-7,TGTGCCAGCAGCCGGGGCTGGGGGTCCTCCTACGAGCAGTACTTC,CASSRGWGSSYEQYF
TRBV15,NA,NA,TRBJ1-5,TGTGCCACCAGCAGAGATATGTCCGGTAATCAGCCCCAGCATTTT,CATSRDMSGNQPQHF
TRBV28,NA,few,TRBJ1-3,TGTGCCAGCAGTTTTGGCTCTGGAAACACCATATATTTT,CASSFGSGNTIYF
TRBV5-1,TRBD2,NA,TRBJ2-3,TGCGCCAGCAGCTTGGCGGGCCTAGCGGACACAGATACGCAGTATTTT,CASSLAGLADTDTQYF
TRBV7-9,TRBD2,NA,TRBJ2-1,TGTGCCAGCAGCCCCGGACTAGCGGGGGGTGGTAATGAGCAGTTCTTC,CASSPGLAGGGNEQFF